Given below is one T cell receptor beta chain in context. This clonotype was detected a few times. No cognate antigen has been identified for it. Qualities for individual bases were not recorded, and no much larger clone is one base off. Ficoll-Paque density gradient centrifugation was the method used to isolate PBMCs. TCRdb lists the instrument as Illumina NovaSeq 6000. TCRalpha and TCRbeta cDNA libraries were built by 5'RACE with constant-segment primers, adding sample barcodes and unique molecular identifiers. RNA was extracted from every sample with Trizol reagent. Amplification of the libraries took two PCR steps, and the second step added a second sample barcode plus Illumina TruSeq adapters. Sequencing of libraries was performed on an Illumina NovaSeq with 2 x 150 bp paired-end reads. Processing in the source paper ran as follows. Demultiplexing of reads and collapsing into UMI-guided consensus sequences were performed with migec v1.2.7. With mixcr v2.1.11, UMI consensuses were aligned to TRA and TRB V and J templates and assembled into clonotypes. Clonotypes were classified as expanded or contracted when called significant by both edgeR and NoisET, with noise models trained on biological replicates. For edgeR calls, the thresholds were a false discovery rate-adjusted p below 0.01 and a log2 fold-change of 1. As an exploratory analysis of dynamics, max-normalized trajectories of the 1000 most abundant clonotypes were examined with PCA combined with hierarchical clustering. Each responding clone was given a CD4 or CD8 phenotype based on the CD4+ and CD8+ repertoires, which had been sequenced separately. Using fastp at Q25 and MiXCR, TCRdb reprocessed the public reads and kept productive beta chains. Duplicate CDR3 protein sequences are folded into a single record with the most common DNA and genes. What appears here as the V and J calls and clone size reflects TCRdb's work, not the paper's. A total of 150,000 to 200,000 distinct CDR3 sequences appear in this sample, 10% to 15% of them only once. Approximately 3.6% of the sample is held by the ten biggest clonotypes.

The entry originates in a study of T-cell memory formation after mild COVID-19 (dated by TCRdb to about 2021). General notes on the study: TCR sequence clusters from the two donors were found to be largely donor specific. Longitudinal TCRalpha and TCRbeta repertoire sequencing tracked T-cell clones expanding and contracting after mild COVID-19 in a couple of donors. The cohort comprised two young, previously healthy adult volunteers, one female and one male.

The CDR3 goes from the cysteine to the phenylalanine over 13 residues. Only the CDR3 DNA is retained, 39 bases long and in frame from the first base. For CDR1 and CDR2, the germline V gene (reference sequence) lists SEHNR and FQNEAQ. V sheds 4 bases and J sheds 10 bases, leaving 16 bases between their ends. The research as a whole found: SARS-CoV-2 specificity of the second-wave clones peaking on day 37 was not confirmed. Contracting CD4+ clones appeared mostly in the CM and EM memory subsets, whereas CD8+ clones were enriched in EMRA. The study included only two mild cases, and larger cohorts that include severe cases with pre-infection samples were judged to be necessary. Some responding clones were detected in pre-infection memory, suggesting pre-existing cross-reactive memory T cells joined the SARS-CoV-2 response. Clones that contracted from day 15 to 85 showed balanced CD4/CD8 phenotypes, whereas a second wave of clones that expanded from day 15 to 37 leaned towards CD4+.

Sequenced input: PBMCs or a T cell subset sorted from them (not recorded which). The receptor chain draws on TRBV7-9 and TRBJ1-1; TRBD1 might be the D gene, on 6 matching bases. The clonotype comes from a man aged 18 to 30 who had mild COVID-19 (a few samples of this study predate the infection). The sample titles of this study are shuffled in the database, so cell type and time point are left out; the donor was told from shared clones. The encoded CDR3 is CASSYGTQFGAFF. The DNA reads as follows: TGTGCCAGCAGCTACGGGACACAATTTGGAGCTTTCTTT.